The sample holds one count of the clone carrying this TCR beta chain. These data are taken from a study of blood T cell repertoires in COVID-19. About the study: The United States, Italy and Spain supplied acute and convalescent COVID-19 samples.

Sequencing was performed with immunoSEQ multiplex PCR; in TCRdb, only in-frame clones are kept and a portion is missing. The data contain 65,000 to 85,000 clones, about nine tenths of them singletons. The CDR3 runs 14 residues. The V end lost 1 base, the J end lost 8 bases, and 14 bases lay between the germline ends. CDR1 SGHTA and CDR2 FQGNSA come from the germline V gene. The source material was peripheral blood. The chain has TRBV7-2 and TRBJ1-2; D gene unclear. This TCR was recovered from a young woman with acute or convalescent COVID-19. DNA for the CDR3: TGTGCCAGCAGCTTAGAGCGGGGTACACAAGGCTACACCTTC. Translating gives CASSLERGTQGYTF.